This note documents a single T cell receptor beta chain sequence. This clone has a single count. Its antigen is unknown. One base away there is no much larger clone; base qualities are not given. The sample carries other DNA sequences with the same CDR3. The immunoSEQ Assay, a bias-controlled multiplex PCR, was used to amplify TCRbeta CDR3 regions from genomic DNA. Regarding the original processing steps: Nucleated cell counts per sample were estimated from amplification of reference gene primers within the assay. To quantify the absolute abundance of each unique TCRbeta CDR3 rearrangement, sequence reads were collapsed and filtered. For each sample, productive Simpson clonality was calculated as the square root of Simpson's diversity index over productive rearrangements. TCRdb carries this immuneACCESS record with in-frame sequences only. Its versions omit some clonotypes, under half of them owing to an unresolved V gene in the studies checked, with the rest unexplained. D and trimming were read from the DNA, whereas the V and J calls and clone size are those reported in that table. Present in this sample are 250,000 to 300,000 clones, approximately 90% of which were seen just once. The ten largest clones take up more than 1% of the sample.

Trimming takes 5 bases from V and 7 bases from J, and the germline ends sit 12 bases apart. The CDR3 measures 13 amino acids from cysteine to phenylalanine. Here the CDR3 DNA is all that survives: 39 bases in frame from base 1. The data are from a study of blood T cell repertoires in COVID-19 (TCRdb year 2020). In the study overall: Collaborator samples came from the United States, Italy and Spain and covered acute and convalescent phases of COVID-19. The material from the prospective study consisted of cDNA or gDNA derived from T cells, B-cell-depleted T cells, or PBMCs. Deeply sampled blood TCRbeta repertoires from subjects exposed to, actively infected with, or recovered from COVID-19 were included in the dataset. Where HLA class I and class II types were available, the types were taken from metadata supplied by the sample provider, not from assay-based typing. A de-identified subject ID, COVID-19 status, age in years and sex were almost always included in the sample metadata. Samples were obtained from the ongoing ImmuneRACE study (first 160 participants) and from roughly 1,300 subjects provided by 6 global collaborators. A freely available public database, intended as a resource for researchers studying the immune response to SARS-CoV-2, is where the repertoires were released. The paper's findings and limits, for the study overall: Clinical and demographic metadata were provided uncurated, with the amount varying by source and participant.

Participants in the prospective study were aged roughly 18 to 100 years, lived in over 20 United States geographic areas, and enrolled through a virtual design. In the prospective study, cohorts were assigned on the basis of participant-reported clinical history obtained from a screening survey and a study questionnaire. In the prospective study, whole blood, serum and a nasopharyngeal or oropharyngeal swab were collected from each participant by mobile phlebotomists. Participants in the prospective study had the option to provide additional blood draws and questionnaires over a roughly 2-month period. Before DNA extraction, prospective study blood samples were shipped either frozen or at room temperature.

The sequence derives from a human donor in a cohort exposed to, infected with or recovered from COVID-19 (not recorded which). The donor label of this sample is uncertain. Sequencing was done on a sample of PBMCs or T cells enriched from blood (not recorded which). Recombination joined TRBV12-3 or TRBV12-4 with TRBJ1-5; a tentative D call is TRBD1 (6 bases match). CDR3 region: CASSLQGGQPQHF. The bases are TGTGCCAGCAGTCTACAGGGTGGGCAGCCCCAGCATTTT.